The 22 T cell receptor beta chains in this list originate from one sample, sequenced in a study of shared clonotypes between healthy human individuals. Selected positively for CCR7 and CD45RO-negative, naive CD8 cells excluded terminally differentiated effector memory CD45RA+ cells. Data came from immunoSEQ multiplex PCR; TCRdb stores just in-frame clones and leaves some out. The sample has approximately 740,000 clones, 85% to 95% seen once; the top ten hold about 24%. Input material: naive CD8+ T cells sorted from blood. The receptors derive from a man younger than 45 in good health.

Notes on this clone: A far larger clone is one nucleotide away, so this likely arose from a read error. This CDR3 is also generated by other DNA sequences in the sample. V and J are TRBV6-1 and TRBJ2-5; 11 bases agree with TRBD2. CDR1 is MNHNS, CDR2 SASEGT, per germline. J gave up 2 bases and V 2 bases, and 1 base lay outside the gene matches. The CDR3 is made up of 15 amino acids. DNA of the CDR3: TGTGCCAGCAGTGAATTAGCGGGAGGGCAAGAGACCCAGTACTTC. Translating it yields CASSELAGGQETQYF.

The V and J genes are TRBV9 and TRBJ2-5; possibly TRBD1 or TRBD2 for D (6 bases each). CDR1 is SGDLS and CDR2 is YYNGEE in the germline V gene. The CDR3 has 17 residues. The V end lost 1 base, the J end lost 5 bases, and 21 bases lay between the germline ends. Here the CDR3 reads CASSVSGSSRRGETQYF. CDR3 DNA: TGTGCCAGCAGCGTATCGGGGTCCAGCCGGAGGGGGGAGACCCAGTACTTC.

This chain joins TRBV29-1 and TRBJ2-2; 8 bases map to TRBD2. Per germline, CDR1 SQVTM and CDR2 ANQGSEA. The CDR3 totals 14 residues. The junction had 7 bases not matched to a gene; V was cut back by 7 bases and J by 3 bases. The CDR3 coding sequence is TGCAGCGCCCGGGGGGGCTTGGACACCGGGGAGCTGTTTTTT. Translated, it gives CSARGGLDTGELFF.

V is TRBV5-6 and J is TRBJ2-1; 7 bases match TRBD2. The germline V gene has CDR1 SGHDT and CDR2 YYEEEE. CDR3 length: 15 residues. The trim removed 2 bases at V and 7 bases at J, leaving 9 bases unmatched. CDR3 nucleotide sequence: TGTGCCAGCAGCTTCTTCGGGGGAGGGCATAATGAGCAGTTCTTC. Translated, it gives CASSFFGGGHNEQFF.

The chain employs TRBV13 and TRBJ2-7; D not resolved. The germline CDR1 and CDR2 sequences are PRHDT and FYEKMQ (reference sequence). The CDR3 consists of 13 residues. V lost 5 bases, J lost 0 bases, and 8 bases lay in between. In DNA form, the CDR3 reads TGTGCCAGCAGCCCCAGGAACTCCTACGAGCAGTACTTC. Amino acids: CASSPRNSYEQYF. Complete variable domain (other parts from reference TRBV13 and TRBJ2-7): AAGVIQSPRHLIKEKRETATLKCYPIPRHDTVYWYQQGPGQDPQFLISFYEKMQSDKGSIPDRFSAQQFSDYHSELNMSSLELGDSALYFCASSPRNSYEQYFGPGTRLTVT.

The V call is TRBV2, the J call TRBJ1-1; the D gene is possibly TRBD1 (5 bases). Trimming cost V 7 bases and J 0 bases, with 12 bases left between them. CDR3 length equals 14 residues. Germline V lookup: CDR1 SNHLY, CDR2 FYNNEI. The CDR3: CASTIDSLNTEAFF. Here the CDR3 DNA reads TGTGCCAGCACCATCGACAGCTTGAACACTGAAGCTTTCTTT.

This chain links TRBV6-5 with TRBJ1-2; 8 positions match TRBD1. The trim removed 3 bases at V and 6 bases at J, leaving 6 bases unmatched. The CDR3 has 14 residues. The V gene's germline CDR1 is MNHEY and CDR2 SVGAGI. The CDR3: CASSYSGTGHGYTF. The CDR3 DNA is TGTGCCAGCAGTTATAGCGGGACAGGCCATGGCTACACCTTC.

This rearrangement joins TRBV28 to TRBJ2-5, with D perhaps TRBD1 (6 bases). The CDR3 runs to 17 residues. CDR1 is MDHEN and CDR2 is SYDVKM in the germline V gene. Trimming removed 2 bases at V and 5 bases at J, with 21 bases between. CDR3 sequence: CASSLILRGLNRETQYF. In DNA form, the CDR3 reads TGTGCCAGCAGTTTAATTCTCAGGGGCCTGAACAGGGAGACCCAGTACTTC.

V is TRBV10-2 and J is TRBJ2-7, with D uncertain. Germline V gene lookup returns CDR1 WSHSY and CDR2 SAAADI. V was shortened by 6 bases and J by 7 bases, with 16 bases between the two germline ends. This CDR3 has 13 amino acids. The CDR3 loop is CASSEWTLGEQYF. The CDR3 DNA reads TGCGCCAGCAGCGAATGGACCTTAGGAGAGCAGTACTTC.

The gene calls are TRBV6-1 and TRBJ2-7, with TRBD2 matching 7 bases. V was pared by 7 bases and J by 2 bases, with 8 bases of the junction left unmatched. The germline V gene encodes CDR1 MNHNS and CDR2 SASEGT. The CDR3 consists of 14 residues. CDR3 in amino acids: CASILPGRAYEQYF. The CDR3 DNA reads TGTGCCAGCATCTTACCAGGGAGGGCCTACGAGCAGTACTTC.

J is TRBJ1-5 and V is TRBV27; no clear D gene. The CDR3 loop spans 14 amino acids. Deletions cut 5 bases from V and 0 bases from J, with 8 bases between. Germline CDR1 and CDR2: MNHEY and SMNVEV (reference sequence). The CDR3 DNA reads TGTGCCAGCAGTCCAGTCTATAGCAATCAGCCCCAGCATTTT. It yields the protein CASSPVYSNQPQHF.

About this clone itself: At one end the junction does not follow the germline gene, possibly because of a read error. The rearrangement uses TRBV7-2 and TRBJ2-7, with D possibly matching TRBD2 (6 bases). Germline V gene sequence: CDR1 SGHTA, CDR2 FQGNSA. The CDR3 has 18 residues. The CDR3 sequence: CASTLTYRIAEGITRQYF. The CDR3 DNA sequence: TGTGCCAGCACCTTAACCTATCGGATAGCGGAAGGGATTACGAGGCAGTACTTC.

This chain connects TRBV4-1 to TRBJ2-3; TRBD2 matches at 9 bases. Germline CDR1 is MGHRA and CDR2 is YSYEKL. CDR3 length equals 17 residues. J was trimmed by 4 bases and V by 2 bases; bases with no gene match: 10. The CDR3 loop is CASSQSALAGEADTQYF. The DNA for the CDR3 is TGCGCCAGCAGCCAAAGCGCCTTAGCGGGAGAAGCAGATACGCAGTATTTT.

V gene TRBV6-4 combines with J gene TRBJ1-4, with D maybe TRBD1 (6 bases). Germline V lookup: CDR1 MRHNA, CDR2 SNTAGT. The V and J ends lost 2 bases and 5 bases respectively, with 12 bases between them. CDR3 length: 15 amino acids. DNA of the CDR3: TGTGCCAGCAGTGACATGAGGGGGGGAAATGAAAAACTGTTTTTT. Translating it yields CASSDMRGGNEKLFF.

This chain uses TRBV5-8 with TRBJ1-5, with TRBD1 matching over 9 bases. The CDR3 sequence is 17 residues long. J lost 2 bases, V lost 3 bases, and 9 bases had no gene match. Germline CDR1 reads SGHTS; CDR2 reads YDEGEE. The CDR3 reads CASSYIPGQGRNQPQHF. The CDR3 DNA reads as TGTGCCAGCAGCTATATACCGGGACAGGGCCGCAATCAGCCCCAGCATTTT.

Only one count was recorded for this clone. The chain joins TRBV27 to TRBJ2-5; D perhaps matches TRBD2 (6 bases). V was pared by 4 bases and J by 2 bases, with 32 bases between. The germline V gene has CDR1 MNHEY and CDR2 SMNVEV (reference sequence). This CDR3 region has 21 residues. The CDR3: CASSSLGTPPVGAVGQETQYF. In DNA form, the CDR3 reads TGTGCCAGCAGTTCCCTCGGGACTCCCCCCGTCGGTGCCGTAGGGCAAGAGACCCAGTACTTC.

The J gene is TRBJ2-1, the V gene TRBV7-9; 7 nucleotides line up with TRBD1. Trimming took 1 base from V and 7 from J; bases not matched to a gene: 4. From germline, CDR1 is SEHNR and CDR2 FQNEAQ (reference sequence). This CDR3 spans 14 amino acids. The CDR3 is CASSLVGRGNEQFF. As DNA, the CDR3 is TGTGCCAGCAGCTTAGTCGGCAGGGGGAATGAGCAGTTCTTC.

This rearrangement joins TRBV11-3 to TRBJ2-1, with TRBD1 as a possible D gene (5 bases). The CDR3 runs to 14 residues. Trimming cost V 4 bases and J 6 bases, with 13 bases left between them. Germline V lookup: CDR1 SGHNT, CDR2 YENEEA. CDR3 protein: CASSSQTGSNEQFF. CDR3 DNA sequence: TGTGCCAGCAGCTCGCAAACAGGATCCAATGAGCAGTTCTTC.

J is TRBJ1-4 and V is TRBV9; tentative D call: TRBD1 (5 bases). Germline CDR1 reads SGDLS; CDR2 reads YYNGEE. Trimming pared 0 bases from V and 10 bases from J, leaving 16 bases between. There are 15 residues in the CDR3. This chain's CDR3 is CASSVEEGQFGKLFF. CDR3 DNA sequence: TGTGCCAGCAGCGTAGAGGAGGGGCAGTTCGGAAAACTGTTTTTT.

V and J are TRBV29-1 and TRBJ2-7, with 8 positions matching TRBD1. Germline V gene data show CDR1 as SQVTM and CDR2 as ANQGSEA. The length of the CDR3 is 13 residues. With V trimmed by 7 bases and J by 7 bases, 12 bases remained unmatched. The CDR3, as DNA: TGCAGCGGGCTTGGCCAGGGGGCGGGTGAGCAGTACTTC. Amino acid sequence: CSGLGQGAGEQYF.

The chain has TRBV28 and TRBJ2-1; 13 positions agree with TRBD2. This CDR3 region has 14 residues. Per germline, CDR1 MDHEN and CDR2 SYDVKM. V gave up 5 bases and J gave up 6 bases; unmatched junction bases: 1. The CDR3, as DNA: TGTGCCAGCAGTCGGACTAGCGGGGGCAATGAGCAGTTCTTC. It is translated as CASSRTSGGNEQFF.

The chain couples TRBV28 to TRBJ1-1; D is undetermined. Germline V CDR1 and CDR2: MDHEN, SYDVKM. The V end lost 3 bases, the J end lost 2 bases, and 10 bases lay between the germline ends. The CDR3 totals 14 residues. This chain's CDR3 is CASSFSTVNTEAFF. Written as DNA, the CDR3 is TGTGCCAGCAGTTTTTCGACGGTTAACACTGAAGCTTTCTTT. Complete variable domain (other parts from reference TRBV28 and TRBJ1-1): DVKVTQSSRYLVKRTGEKVFLECVQDMDHENMFWYRQDPGLGLRLIYFSYDVKMKEKGDIPEGYSVSREKKERFSLILESASTNQTSMYLCASSFSTVNTEAFFGQGTRLTVV.